This T cell receptor beta chain was retrieved from a study of brain T cells in children with intractable seizures (dated by TCRdb to about 2021). About the study as a whole: Resected brain tissue from 50 or so pediatric epilepsy surgery cases was initially screened for immune gene transcripts with a NanoString immunology panel. About 70% of the 12 selected surgery cases also had pre-surgery blood sequenced, which left four cases with brain tissue only. Summary of the overall study and its limitations: Viral specificity was inferred solely from CDR3 sequence similarity, and the HCMV serostatus of the patients was not known. Because pre- and post-surgery blood were sequenced to different depths, clones absent from the pre-surgery sample may reflect undersampling.

This clone was seen once. Its antigen remains unidentified. No clone much larger than this one lies a single base away; base qualities are absent. Explained via the paper, the time point label denotes: resected brain tissue, or blood drawn just prior to surgery. The surgery cases with the highest brain T cell transcript signatures were chosen for TCR beta chain sequencing of brain tissue, and also of blood when blood was available. Before surgery, patients had received at least one anti-epileptic drug. The TCR-sequenced patients were children whose drug-resistant epilepsy was caused by tuberous sclerosis complex, focal cortical dysplasia, Rasmussen encephalitis or hemimegalencephaly. Blood samples were collected immediately before the epilepsy surgery. Bulk genomic DNA was isolated from unsorted brain tissue and whole blood using the Monarch genomic DNA purification kit. TCR beta chain sequences were generated from genomic DNA using the immunoSEQ assay. On the authors' methods: Any CDR3 sequence that did not begin with the conserved framework cysteine at position 104 was removed by hand. Clonality was calculated as one minus the normalized Shannon's Diversity Index, with values ranging from 0 (maximal diversity) to 1 (oligoclonal). Chi-squared comparison-of-proportions tests assessed whether the same CDR3 differed in frequency between samples, such as brain versus blood. Public clonotypes were found through immuneACCESS searches, while the VDJdb browser was used to judge similarity to known antiviral clonotypes. The table comes from immuneACCESS by way of TCRdb, which keeps in-frame sequences with V and J called. Part of the clones is missing from these tables; in studies checked, under half for an unresolved V gene and the rest for unknown reasons. The V and J calls and clone size are taken from that table; D and trimming were inferred from the DNA. Here the sample has 100,000 to 120,000 clones; 94% occur a single time. Under 4.5% of the sample comes from the top ten.

The germline V gene (reference sequence) gives CDR1 as GTSNPN and CDR2 as SVGIG. There are 15 amino acids in the CDR3, from cysteine to phenylalanine inclusive. Only the CDR3 portion is preserved as DNA: 45 bases, with reading frame beginning at the first base. Deletion took 4 bases off V and 0 bases off J, with a span of 13 bases between the germline ends. The chain couples TRBV30 to TRBJ2-4, with no confidently assigned D gene. Sample: peripheral blood, taken at surgery. This clonotype was obtained from a boy under two years old with hemimegalencephaly and intractable seizures. The CDR3 protein sequence reads: CAWTPTPSAKNIQYF. Read as DNA, the sequence is TGTGCCTGGACGCCTACCCCGTCAGCCAAAAACATTCAGTACTTC.